This TCR beta chain is drawn from a study of molecular identifiers for immune sequencing clone quantification. The overall study: In replicates, RNA from approximately 20,000 or 100,000 naive CD8 cells was divided five ways and four parts were sequenced.

The V and J ends lost 5 bases and 5 bases, in that order; junction bases with no gene match: 7. Germline lookup yields CDR1 SGHAT and CDR2 FQNNGV. The CDR3 is 14 amino acids. TCRdb re-derived calls from the PCR reads in MiXCR, one entry per CDR3 protein. The repertoire includes 250,000 to 400,000 distinct CDR3 sequences, about 22% of them detected once, and approximately 0.8% sits in the top ten. In regard to this clonotype: Its antigen is as yet unknown. A clone one base away is much larger, so this may be a read error.

The study's findings and limits: In CMV-specific effectors, clones above 20 copies held over 99% of molecules; naive, under 1%. Amid roughly 1 million naive cells, spiked Jurkat TCR RNA from one cell was reportedly still detectable.

RNA fractions of 10%, 30% or 50% and about 17,000 to 1,000,000 sorted cells were the source of naive CD8 libraries. The J gene is TRBJ2-7, the V gene TRBV11-2, with 9 bases matching TRBD2. The material sequenced was naive CD8+ T cells from blood, with Jurkat cell RNA spiked in. Regarding subset: FACS-sorted CD8+CD4-CCR7+CD45RA+ naive T cells. This clonotype was obtained from a human donor in good health. Some libraries in this study had Jurkat cell RNA spiked in. The CDR3 bases are TGTGCCAGCAGCCCCTTAGCGGGGGTGGACGAGCAGTACTTC. This sequence encodes CASSPLAGVDEQYF.